The rows below give T cell receptor beta chains drawn from one sample of a study of PD-1 blockade in mismatch repair-deficient tumors. Libraries were prepared by immunoSEQ multiplex PCR; TCRdb keeps only in-frame clonotypes and omits some of them. Among about 9,200 clones, around 85% were seen once, and the ten largest hold around 21%. Antigen specificity for these receptors is unknown. The sample in question was cells cultured in vitro, obtained from a patient treated with pembrolizumab. Receptors originate from an adult with mismatch repair-deficient cancer. CDR3s include the opening cysteine and the closing phenylalanine or tryptophan. The D gene is left open where the match is weak. Where a row states a size, it is once, few, many or the class of an expanded clone; other rows omit it.

clone_size: .
j_call: TRBJ2-3
d_call: TRBD2
v_call: TRBV9
cdr3_aa: CASSTEGLAGVTDTQYF
cdr3_nt: TGTGCCAGCAGCACCGAAGGGCTAGCGGGAGTAACAGATACGCAGTATTTT

clone_size: .
j_call: TRBJ2-7
d_call: .
v_call: TRBV11-3
cdr3_aa: CASSLGAAGEQYF
cdr3_nt: TGTGCCAGCAGCTTGGGGGCCGCGGGCGAGCAGTACTTC

clone_size: .
j_call: TRBJ2-1
d_call: .
v_call: TRBV27
cdr3_aa: CASSLVGQYNEQFF
cdr3_nt: TGTGCCAGCAGTTTAGTGGGCCAATACAATGAGCAGTTCTTC

clone_size: .
j_call: TRBJ1-1
d_call: .
v_call: TRBV5-1
cdr3_aa: CASSLVQGGTEAFF
cdr3_nt: TGCGCCAGCAGCTTGGTCCAGGGAGGGACTGAAGCTTTCTTT

clone_size: .
j_call: TRBJ2-1
d_call: .
v_call: TRBV5-6
cdr3_aa: CASSLVDYNEQFF
cdr3_nt: TGTGCCAGCAGCTTGGTAGACTACAATGAGCAGTTCTTC

clone_size: .
j_call: TRBJ2-7
d_call: .
v_call: TRBV20-1
cdr3_aa: CSARSYEQYF
cdr3_nt: TGCAGTGCTAGATCATACGAGCAGTACTTC

clone_size: few
j_call: TRBJ1-5
d_call: .
v_call: TRBV6-1
cdr3_aa: CASSEGSGNQPQHF
cdr3_nt: TGTGCCAGCAGTGAAGGTAGTGGCAATCAGCCCCAGCATTTT

clone_size: .
j_call: TRBJ2-5
d_call: TRBD1
v_call: TRBV5-6
cdr3_aa: CASSLAWGQGATQYF
cdr3_nt: TGTGCCAGCAGCTTGGCCTGGGGACAGGGCGCGACCCAGTACTTC

clone_size: .
j_call: TRBJ2-1
d_call: .
v_call: TRBV7-2
cdr3_aa: CASSPHMDNEQFF
cdr3_nt: TGTGCCAGCAGCCCCCACATGGACAATGAGCAGTTCTTC

clone_size: .
j_call: TRBJ2-7
d_call: TRBD1
v_call: TRBV5-4
cdr3_aa: CASSSDRGYEQYF
cdr3_nt: TGTGCCAGCAGCTCTGACAGGGGGTACGAGCAGTACTTC

clone_size: .
j_call: TRBJ1-1
d_call: .
v_call: TRBV7-8
cdr3_aa: CASSPSRGKTEAFF
cdr3_nt: TGTGCCAGCAGCCCCTCTCGGGGGAAAACTGAAGCTTTCTTT

clone_size: .
j_call: TRBJ1-2
d_call: TRBD1
v_call: TRBV7-2
cdr3_aa: CASSPTGAYGYTF
cdr3_nt: TGTGCCAGCAGCCCGACAGGGGCCTATGGCTACACCTTC

clone_size: .
j_call: TRBJ1-1
d_call: .
v_call: TRBV4-2
cdr3_aa: CASSPARGISEAFF
cdr3_nt: TGTGCCAGCAGCCCGGCACGGGGGATATCTGAAGCTTTCTTT

clone_size: .
j_call: TRBJ2-5
d_call: .
v_call: TRBV25-1
cdr3_aa: CASSEKGGETQYF
cdr3_nt: TGTGCCAGCAGTGAAAAGGGGGGGGAGACCCAGTACTTC

clone_size: .
j_call: TRBJ2-2
d_call: .
v_call: TRBV30
cdr3_aa: CAWMSFGGQKTGELFF
cdr3_nt: TGTGCCTGGATGAGTTTTGGGGGGCAAAAAACCGGGGAGCTGTTTTTT

clone_size: once
j_call: TRBJ2-3
d_call: TRBD2
v_call: TRBV7-7
cdr3_aa: CASSTSSGRTDTQYF
cdr3_nt: TGTGCTAGCAGCACTTCTAGCGGGAGGACAGATACGCAGTATTTT

clone_size: .
j_call: TRBJ2-1
d_call: TRBD2
v_call: TRBV28
cdr3_aa: CASSYRRTSLHNEQFF
cdr3_nt: TGTGCCAGCAGTTATAGACGGACTAGTCTCCACAATGAGCAGTTCTTC

clone_size: .
j_call: TRBJ2-4
d_call: .
v_call: TRBV19
cdr3_aa: CASSIGPLLHREKEGIQYF
cdr3_nt: TGTGCCAGTAGTATTGGCCCCCTCCTACACCGGGAGAAGGAGGGCATTCAGTACTTC

clone_size: .
j_call: TRBJ2-7
d_call: .
v_call: TRBV5-1
cdr3_aa: CASSLVADEQYF
cdr3_nt: TGCGCCAGCAGCTTGGTAGCAGACGAGCAGTACTTC

clone_size: .
j_call: TRBJ1-4
d_call: TRBD1
v_call: TRBV15
cdr3_aa: CATSSRQGTEKLFF
cdr3_nt: TGTGCCACCAGCAGTCGACAGGGTACTGAAAAACTGTTTTTT

clone_size: once
j_call: TRBJ2-7
d_call: .
v_call: TRBV6-5
cdr3_aa: CASSYSGKGNEQYF
cdr3_nt: TGTGCCAGCAGTTACTCAGGAAAAGGGAACGAGCAGTACTTC

clone_size: .
j_call: TRBJ1-5
d_call: TRBD1
v_call: TRBV18
cdr3_aa: CASSPPGQGNQPQHF
cdr3_nt: TGTGCCAGCTCACCACCGGGACAGGGCAATCAGCCCCAGCATTTT

clone_size: few
j_call: TRBJ1-2
d_call: .
v_call: TRBV4-1
cdr3_aa: CASSQEGQGGSYGYTF
cdr3_nt: TGCGCCAGCAGCCAAGAGGGGCAGGGAGGCTCCTATGGCTACACCTTC

clone_size: .
j_call: TRBJ2-7
d_call: TRBD1
v_call: TRBV5-4
cdr3_aa: CASSPTGETYEQYF
cdr3_nt: TGTGCCAGCAGCCCCACAGGGGAAACCTACGAGCAGTACTTC

clone_size: .
j_call: TRBJ2-7
d_call: .
v_call: TRBV19
cdr3_aa: CASSIWVGKNEQYF
cdr3_nt: TGTGCCAGTAGTATTTGGGTCGGGAAGAACGAGCAGTACTTC

clone_size: .
j_call: TRBJ2-6
d_call: .
v_call: TRBV28
cdr3_aa: CASSWARDSSGANVLTF
cdr3_nt: TGTGCCAGCAGTTGGGCCAGGGACTCTTCTGGGGCCAACGTCCTGACTTTC

clone_size: few
j_call: TRBJ2-1
d_call: TRBD1
v_call: TRBV9
cdr3_aa: CASSTPGGQGGDEQFF
cdr3_nt: TGTGCCAGCAGCACCCCAGGGGGACAGGGTGGAGATGAGCAGTTCTTC

clone_size: .
j_call: TRBJ2-1
d_call: .
v_call: TRBV27
cdr3_aa: CASSLLVGRAEQFF
cdr3_nt: TGTGCCAGCAGTTTATTGGTTGGGCGAGCAGAGCAGTTCTTC

clone_size: .
j_call: TRBJ2-1
d_call: TRBD2
v_call: TRBV6-1
cdr3_aa: CASSEARLAEIYNEQFF
cdr3_nt: TGTGCCAGCAGTGAAGCGCGCCTAGCGGAGATCTACAATGAGCAGTTCTTC

clone_size: .
j_call: TRBJ2-1
d_call: .
v_call: TRBV15
cdr3_aa: CATSRDPSGGEQFF
cdr3_nt: TGTGCCACCAGCAGGGACCCTAGTGGTGGTGAGCAGTTCTTC

clone_size: .
j_call: TRBJ1-5
d_call: TRBD1
v_call: TRBV2
cdr3_aa: CASSPDRVISWGQPQHF
cdr3_nt: TGTGCCAGCAGTCCCGACAGGGTCATCTCATGGGGTCAGCCCCAGCATTTT

clone_size: once
j_call: TRBJ1-4
d_call: TRBD1
v_call: TRBV5-1
cdr3_aa: CASSYRGRGEKLFF
cdr3_nt: TGCGCCAGCAGCTACAGGGGGCGCGGTGAAAAACTGTTTTTT

clone_size: .
j_call: TRBJ1-1
d_call: .
v_call: TRBV5-4
cdr3_aa: CASSSTRGQAFF
cdr3_nt: TGTGCCAGCAGCTCTACTCGGGGGCAAGCTTTCTTT

clone_size: .
j_call: TRBJ2-7
d_call: TRBD2
v_call: TRBV7-8
cdr3_aa: CASSPSRTSVSYEQYF
cdr3_nt: TGTGCCAGCAGCCCCTCGAGGACTAGCGTTTCCTACGAGCAGTACTTC

clone_size: .
j_call: TRBJ2-7
d_call: TRBD2
v_call: TRBV28
cdr3_aa: CASSKLAGALSYEQYF
cdr3_nt: TGTGCCAGCAGTAAACTAGCGGGAGCGCTCTCCTACGAGCAGTACTTC

clone_size: .
j_call: TRBJ2-7
d_call: .
v_call: TRBV9
cdr3_aa: CASSVDAGSPSYEQYF
cdr3_nt: TGTGCCAGCAGCGTAGATGCGGGGAGCCCCTCCTACGAGCAGTACTTC

clone_size: .
j_call: TRBJ2-3
d_call: TRBD2
v_call: TRBV4-1
cdr3_aa: CASSQVFKFRGRTDTQYF
cdr3_nt: TGCGCCAGCAGCCAAGTTTTCAAGTTTCGCGGGAGAACAGATACGCAGTATTTT

clone_size: .
j_call: TRBJ2-1
d_call: .
v_call: TRBV18
cdr3_aa: CASSPAGEQFF
cdr3_nt: TGTGCCAGCTCACCGGCCGGTGAGCAGTTCTTC

clone_size: .
j_call: TRBJ2-7
d_call: TRBD2
v_call: TRBV5-8
cdr3_aa: CASSLHSGIYEQYF
cdr3_nt: TGTGCCAGCAGCTTGCATAGCGGGATCTACGAGCAGTACTTC

clone_size: .
j_call: TRBJ1-5
d_call: TRBD1
v_call: TRBV19
cdr3_aa: CATAGQKGLNQPQHF
cdr3_nt: TGTGCCACAGCGGGACAGAAGGGCCTCAATCAGCCCCAGCATTTT

clone_size: .
j_call: TRBJ1-5
d_call: TRBD1
v_call: TRBV19
cdr3_aa: CATHRDRSLYSNQPQHF
cdr3_nt: TGTGCCACTCACCGGGACAGGAGCCTCTATAGCAATCAGCCCCAGCATTTT

clone_size: .
j_call: TRBJ2-1
d_call: .
v_call: TRBV28
cdr3_aa: CASRRDTSSYNEQFF
cdr3_nt: TGTGCCAGCAGGAGGGACACTAGCTCCTACAATGAGCAGTTCTTC

clone_size: few
j_call: TRBJ1-1
d_call: .
v_call: TRBV10-2
cdr3_aa: CASSSGRMNTEAFF
cdr3_nt: TGCGCCAGCAGTTCTGGACGGATGAACACTGAAGCTTTCTTT

clone_size: .
j_call: TRBJ1-5
d_call: TRBD1
v_call: TRBV19
cdr3_aa: CASSNRDRGNQPQHF
cdr3_nt: TGTGCCAGTAGTAACAGGGACAGGGGTAATCAGCCCCAGCATTTT

clone_size: .
j_call: TRBJ2-1
d_call: .
v_call: TRBV29-1
cdr3_aa: CSVATVNEQFF
cdr3_nt: TGCAGCGTTGCGACTGTCAATGAGCAGTTCTTC

clone_size: .
j_call: TRBJ2-5
d_call: TRBD1
v_call: TRBV27
cdr3_aa: CASSLGTEETQYF
cdr3_nt: TGTGCCAGCAGTTTAGGGACAGAAGAGACCCAGTACTTC

clone_size: .
j_call: TRBJ1-2
d_call: .
v_call: TRBV7-9
cdr3_aa: CASSLGAPESYGYTF
cdr3_nt: TGTGCCAGCAGCTTAGGGGCACCGGAGAGCTATGGCTACACCTTC

clone_size: .
j_call: TRBJ2-7
d_call: .
v_call: TRBV19
cdr3_aa: CASSIKLYGGRGQGSYEQYF
cdr3_nt: TGTGCCAGTAGTATAAAACTTTACGGGGGGCGCGGCCAGGGATCCTACGAGCAGTACTTC

clone_size: .
j_call: TRBJ2-7
d_call: .
v_call: TRBV2
cdr3_aa: CASSIQGYEQYF
cdr3_nt: TGTGCCAGCAGTATACAGGGTTACGAGCAGTACTTC

clone_size: .
j_call: TRBJ1-1
d_call: .
v_call: TRBV5-1
cdr3_aa: CASSLRPMNTEAFF
cdr3_nt: TGCGCCAGCAGCTTGAGGCCAATGAACACTGAAGCTTTCTTT

clone_size: .
j_call: TRBJ1-4
d_call: TRBD1
v_call: TRBV6-1
cdr3_aa: CASETGGADEKLFF
cdr3_nt: TGTGCCAGCGAAACAGGGGGTGCGGATGAAAAACTGTTTTTT

clone_size: .
j_call: TRBJ1-1
d_call: TRBD1
v_call: TRBV6-5
cdr3_aa: CASSYDRGNTEAFF
cdr3_nt: TGTGCCAGCAGTTATGACAGGGGAAACACTGAAGCTTTCTTT

clone_size: .
j_call: TRBJ1-5
d_call: .
v_call: TRBV28
cdr3_aa: CASSLSRASSQPQHF
cdr3_nt: TGTGCCAGCAGTTTAAGTCGGGCATCGAGTCAGCCCCAGCATTTT

clone_size: once
j_call: TRBJ1-1
d_call: .
v_call: TRBV28
cdr3_aa: CASTLSGPTEAFF
cdr3_nt: TGTGCCAGCACTTTATCGGGGCCCACTGAAGCTTTCTTT